A single sample gave rise to the 26 T cell receptor beta chains below, sequenced in a study of blood T cell repertoires in COVID-19. Clones were read by immunoSEQ multiplex PCR, and TCRdb kept only the in-frame ones, dropping some. This sample has fewer than 150,000 clones; about 75% occur once, and the top ten carry around a fifth. The specimen sequenced was peripheral blood. The receptor set was obtained from an elderly man with acute or convalescent COVID-19.

The chain couples TRBV5-4 to TRBJ2-2; TRBD1 agrees at 11 bases. The CDR3 runs 16 residues. V gave up 4 bases and J gave up 3 bases; unmatched junction bases: 5. Germline-derived CDR1 and CDR2 are SGHNT and YYREEE (reference sequence). The CDR3 sequence: CASSTGTGGHTGELFF. For the CDR3, the DNA is TGTGCCAGCAGCACCGGGACAGGGGGTCACACCGGGGAGCTGTTTTTT. The full variable domain, completed using reference TRBV5-4 and TRBJ2-2, is ETGVTQSPTHLIKTRGQQVTLRCSSQSGHNTVSWYQQALGQGPQFIFQYYREEENGRGNFPPRFSGLQFPNYSSELNVNALELDDSALYLCASSTGTGGHTGELFFGEGSRLTVL.

The J gene is TRBJ2-5, the V gene TRBV18, with D perhaps TRBD1 (5 bases). The CDR3 loop spans 16 amino acids. Per germline, CDR1 KGHSH and CDR2 LQKENI. V was cut by 2 bases and J by 0 bases, with 13 bases left in between. The CDR3 bases are TGTGCCAGCTCACCAATTTTAGGGGCAGACCAAGAGACCCAGTACTTC. It yields the protein CASSPILGADQETQYF.

The V gene is TRBV9, the J gene TRBJ1-3; 10 bases agree with TRBD1. V was pared by 4 bases and J by 2 bases, with 3 bases of the junction left unmatched. The CDR3 length is 15 residues. Germline CDR1 is SGDLS and CDR2 is YYNGEE. In nucleotides, the CDR3 is TGTGCCAGCAGCACAGGGACAGGGGCTGGAAACACCATATATTTT. This codes for CASSTGTGAGNTIYF.

The chain combines TRBV6-5 with TRBJ2-5, with TRBD1 identical over 11 bases. Germline CDR1 and CDR2: MNHEY and SVGAGI. The CDR3 loop spans 16 amino acids. Germline trimming cut 2 bases from V and 7 bases from J; bases unmatched to any gene: 9. The CDR3 sequence is CASSYLRTGGAGTQYF. Written as DNA, the CDR3 is TGTGCCAGCAGTTACCTCCGGACAGGGGGCGCGGGGACCCAGTACTTC.

This clone showed up just a few times. The V gene is TRBV30, the J gene TRBJ1-6, with 7 bases aligning to TRBD1. This CDR3 region has 15 residues. The junction had 9 bases not matched to a gene; V was cut back by 4 bases and J by 6 bases. CDR1 is GTSNPN, CDR2 SVGIG, per germline (reference sequence). The CDR3 sequence: CAWKLGGRVNSPLHF. The CDR3 DNA sequence: TGTGCCTGGAAATTAGGGGGCCGCGTTAATTCACCCCTCCACTTT.

This clone was counted many times. The chain is built from TRBV12-5 and TRBJ2-7; TRBD1 agrees at 7 bases. There are 15 residues in the CDR3. Germline lookup yields CDR1 LGHNT and CDR2 FRNRAP. Unmatched junction bases numbered 10, after V lost 1 base and J lost 7 bases. This CDR3 is CASGLGDSREEEQYF. CDR3 DNA sequence: TGTGCTAGTGGTTTGGGGGACAGCCGTGAGGAAGAGCAGTACTTC. The full variable domain, in which reference TRBV12-5 and TRBJ2-7 provide the parts outside the CDR3, is DARVTQTPRHKVTEMGQEVTMRCQPILGHNTVFWYRQTMMQGLELLAYFRNRAPLDDSGMPKDRFSAEMPDATLATLKIQPSEPRDSAVYFCASGLGDSREEEQYFGPGTRLTVT.

The chain recombines TRBV5-1 with TRBJ2-5, with D maybe TRBD1 (5 bases). V was pared by 7 bases and J by 3 bases, with 10 bases between. The CDR3 has 12 amino acids. CDR1 is SGHRS and CDR2 is YFSETQ in the germline V gene. The CDR3 sequence is CASGAVKETQYF. The CDR3 DNA sequence: TGCGCCAGCGGGGCCGTAAAAGAGACCCAGTACTTC.

The gene calls are TRBV6-1 and TRBJ1-1; D remains ambiguous. The CDR3 has 11 amino acids. The V gene's germline CDR1 is MNHNS and CDR2 SASEGT. The V gene lost 7 bases and the J gene lost 0 bases, with 3 bases spanning the gap. CDR3 sequence (DNA): TGTGCCAGCAAGCTGAACACTGAAGCTTTCTTT. Its protein is CASKLNTEAFF.

This clone appeared once. This chain joins TRBV11-3 and TRBJ2-7; TRBD1 is a possible D gene (6 bases). CDR1 SGHNT and CDR2 YENEEA come from the germline V gene. The CDR3 consists of 13 residues. V dropped 1 base and J dropped 4 bases, with 8 bases sitting between them. CDR3 in amino acids: CASSLGGGYEQYF. CDR3 nucleotides: TGTGCCAGCAGCTTAGGAGGGGGATACGAGCAGTACTTC.

In this sample, this clone turned up once. V and J are TRBV2 and TRBJ2-5, with D possibly matching TRBD1 (5 bases). The CDR3 length is 14 residues. The V and J ends lost 7 bases and 5 bases respectively, with 17 bases between them. Germline V gene lookup returns CDR1 SNHLY and CDR2 FYNNEI. This chain's CDR3 is CASIMQGIRETQYF. CDR3 DNA: TGTGCCAGCATTATGCAGGGCATCCGGGAGACCCAGTACTTC.

The V gene is TRBV6-2 or TRBV6-3, the J gene TRBJ2-5; D not certain. This CDR3 contains 15 residues. Germline CDR1 is MNHEY and CDR2 is SVGEGT. V lost 2 bases to trimming and J lost 5 bases, with 15 bases between them. CDR3 in DNA: TGTGCCAGCAGTTACGGGTCCGGCATCGGGGAGACCCAGTACTTC. Encoded protein: CASSYGSGIGETQYF.

V gene TRBV6-2 or TRBV6-3 combines with J gene TRBJ2-3; TRBD2 matches 8 bases. The CDR3 runs to 15 residues. Trimming cost V 4 bases and J 9 bases; bases outside gene matches: 12. The germline gives CDR1 MNHEY, CDR2 SVGEGT. Written as DNA, the CDR3 is TGTGCCAGCAGTTCCCCGCCGGGACTAGGGGCCACGCAGTATTTT. This translates into CASSSPPGLGATQYF.

V is TRBV10-3 and J is TRBJ2-6, with 11 bases lining up with TRBD1. Germline loops: CDR1 ENHRY, CDR2 SYGVKD. The CDR3 contains 17 residues. Trimming cost V 4 bases and J 2 bases; bases outside gene matches: 4. The CDR3 coding sequence is TGTGCCATCAGTGCCCCGGGACAGGGGGCTGGGGCCAACGTCCTGACTTTC. Translating it yields CAISAPGQGAGANVLTF.

The genes are TRBV5-4 and TRBJ1-2, with D hard to call. CDR1 and CDR2 from the germline V gene are SGHNT and YYREEE (reference sequence). Trimming pared 2 bases from V and 4 bases from J, leaving 12 bases between. The CDR3 runs 14 residues. The CDR3 DNA sequence: TGTGCCAGCAGCTTTTGGGGAGACGGCTATGGCTACACCTTC. It codes for CASSFWGDGYGYTF.

This chain uses TRBV5-1 with TRBJ2-3, with D perhaps matching TRBD1 (6 bases). Trimming stripped 1 base from V and 2 bases from J, with 11 bases between. Germline values: CDR1 SGHRS, CDR2 YFSETQ. This CDR3 is 15 amino acids long. The CDR3 loop reads CASSLTGPPTDTQYF. The CDR3 DNA follows: TGCGCCAGCAGCTTGACAGGGCCTCCCACAGATACGCAGTATTTT.

The genes are TRBV15 and TRBJ1-1; D gene ambiguous. The CDR3 consists of 14 residues. The germline CDR1 and CDR2 sequences are LNHNV and YYDKDF (reference sequence). Between the trimmed V and J ends, which lost 0 bases and 1 base, there was a span of 6 bases. The chain's CDR3 is CATSREQKNTEAFF. DNA of the CDR3: TGTGCCACCAGCAGAGAACAGAAGAACACTGAAGCTTTCTTT.

V is TRBV30 and J is TRBJ2-6; TRBD1 might be the D (5 bases). Germline lookup yields CDR1 GTSNPN and CDR2 SVGIG (reference sequence). The CDR3 consists of 15 residues. Trimming shortened V by 3 bases and J by 0 bases, and 9 bases separated the two germline ends. For the CDR3, the DNA is TGTGCCTGGAGCAGGGAACGCTCTGGGGCCAACGTCCTGACTTTC. It specifies CAWSRERSGANVLTF.

Only a few counts were recorded for this clone. The rearrangement joins TRBV5-4 to TRBJ1-2, with TRBD1 matching 9 bases. The J segment lost 5 bases and the V segment lost 4 bases, leaving 9 bases of the junction unmatched. CDR3 size: 15 residues. Germline V gives CDR1 SGHNT, CDR2 YYREEE (reference sequence). CDR3 residues: CASSPGQGPTYGYTF. The CDR3 DNA sequence: TGTGCCAGCAGCCCCGGACAGGGGCCAACGTATGGCTACACCTTC.

The chain is built from TRBV12-3 or TRBV12-4 and TRBJ2-5; D is unresolved. V dropped 6 bases and J dropped 4 bases, with 12 bases sitting between them. The CDR3 loop spans 13 amino acids. The CDR3 DNA follows: TGTGCCAGCAGGCCACCGGGTGTAGAGACCCAGTACTTC. This encodes CASRPPGVETQYF.

This sequence joins TRBV12-3 or TRBV12-4 and TRBJ2-7, with D unresolved. V was cut by 0 bases and J by 4 bases, with 7 bases left in between. The CDR3 consists of 13 residues. CDR3 sequence (DNA): TGTGCCAGCAGTTTAGCGCAGTTATACGAGCAGTACTTC. Its protein product is CASSLAQLYEQYF.

The chain recombines TRBV5-6 with TRBJ1-5; no clear D gene. The CDR3 runs to 16 residues. The germline gives CDR1 SGHDT, CDR2 YYEEEE. V was shortened by 2 bases and J by 9 bases, with 21 bases between the two germline ends. CDR3 region: CASSFRFHSVEGPQHF. CDR3 coding DNA: TGTGCCAGCAGCTTCCGCTTCCATTCGGTCGAGGGGCCCCAGCATTTT.

The chain couples TRBV10-3 to TRBJ1-6, with a weak D call TRBD1 (6 bases). CDR3 length equals 14 residues. Germline V gene data show CDR1 as ENHRY and CDR2 as SYGVKD. V lost 6 bases and J lost 0, with 6 bases in between. As DNA, the CDR3 is TGTGCCATCAGGGACAGCTCCTATAATTCACCCCTCCACTTT. Protein: CAIRDSSYNSPLHF.

This chain joins TRBV6-5 and TRBJ2-5; 7 bases fit TRBD1. CDR3 length: 12 residues. Germline lookup yields CDR1 MNHEY and CDR2 SVGAGI. V was clipped by 8 bases and J by 5 bases; unmatched bases: 5. The CDR3 sequence: CASGTDVETQYF. The CDR3 DNA reads as TGTGCCAGCGGGACAGACGTTGAGACCCAGTACTTC.

The rearrangement uses TRBV6-6 and TRBJ2-7; 7 bases map to TRBD1. Germline CDR1 is MNHNY and CDR2 is SVGAGI (reference sequence). Unmatched junction bases numbered 3, after V lost 2 bases and J lost 2 bases. This CDR3 has 14 amino acids. CDR3: CASSYERGPYEQYF. The CDR3 coding sequence is TGTGCCAGCAGTTACGAGAGGGGGCCCTACGAGCAGTACTTC.

The chain has TRBV5-4 and TRBJ1-4; D unclear. The CDR3 has 12 residues. Trimming removed 3 bases from V and 6 bases from J, with 6 bases in between. Germline assignment: CDR1 SGHNT and CDR2 YYREEE (reference sequence). CDR3 in DNA: TGTGCCAGCAGCTCACCAGATGAAAAACTGTTTTTT. Translated: CASSSPDEKLFF.

DNA of the CDR3: TGTGCCAGCAGCTTGTTAAATAACTATGGCTACACCTTC. It yields the protein CASSLLNNYGYTF. The rearrangement links TRBV5-5 to TRBJ1-2; D not resolved. This CDR3 is built from 13 residues. The V gene's germline CDR1 is SGHKS and CDR2 YYEKEE (reference sequence). The ends were cut back, 1 base at V and 1 base at J, with 5 bases in the middle.